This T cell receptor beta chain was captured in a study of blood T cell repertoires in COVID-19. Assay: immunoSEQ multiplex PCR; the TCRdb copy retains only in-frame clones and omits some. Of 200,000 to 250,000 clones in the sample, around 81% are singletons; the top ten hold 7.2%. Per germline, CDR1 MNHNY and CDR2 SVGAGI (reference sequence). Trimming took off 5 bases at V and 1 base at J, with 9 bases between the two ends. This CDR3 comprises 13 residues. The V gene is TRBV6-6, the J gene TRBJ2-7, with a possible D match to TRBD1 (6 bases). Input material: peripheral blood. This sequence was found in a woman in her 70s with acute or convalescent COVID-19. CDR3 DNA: TGTGCCAGCAGTCGCGACAGGTCCTACGAGCAGTACGTC. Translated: CASSRDRSYEQYV.